The clone carrying this TCR beta chain was observed a single time. These data originate in a study of OX40 agonist ivuxolimab in advanced cancers. Clones were read by immunoSEQ multiplex PCR, and TCRdb kept only the in-frame ones, dropping some. The repertoire consists of tens of thousands of clones, with around 80% occurring once and the leading ten covering around 7.7%. V was pared by 8 bases and J by 4 bases, with 6 bases of the junction left unmatched. Germline loops: CDR1 MGHDK, CDR2 SYGVNS. The CDR3 extends over 13 amino acids. The sequences come from CD4+ or CD8+ T cells sorted from blood, collected in a trial of the OX40 agonist ivuxolimab. The rearrangement uses TRBV25-1 and TRBJ1-1; the match to TRBD1 covers 8 bases. The sequence came from an adult with an advanced solid tumor such as melanoma, head and neck, liver or kidney cancer. The CDR3 reads CASLPGGGTEAFF. Written as DNA, the CDR3 is TGTGCCAGCCTGCCAGGGGGCGGCACTGAAGCTTTCTTT.